The 32 T cell receptor beta chains listed next were all sequenced from one sample in a study of T-cell memory formation after mild COVID-19. TCRdb redid the calling of the 5' RACE reads with MiXCR, one entry per CDR3 protein. The sample records 150,000 or so distinct CDR3 sequences, roughly 14% being singletons. The sequencing sample was made of PBMCs or a T cell subset sorted from them (not recorded which). All receptors derive from an adult woman who had mild COVID-19 (a few samples of this study predate the infection). Cell type and time point are not known.

This clonotype was seen many times. V and J are TRBV10-3 and TRBJ2-1, with 8 bases matching TRBD2. V gave up 10 bases and J gave up 1 base; unmatched junction bases: 6. Germline V gene data show CDR1 as ENHRY and CDR2 as SYGVKD. The CDR3 spans 14 residues. CDR3 in amino acids: CATLTSESYNEQFF. The CDR3 nucleotides read TGTGCCACCCTGACTAGCGAATCCTACAATGAGCAGTTCTTC.

The chain carries TRBV20-1 and TRBJ2-1; 9 bases are shared with TRBD2. Germline assignment: CDR1 DFQATT and CDR2 SNEGSKA (reference sequence). V lost 0 bases, J lost 3 bases, and 6 bases stayed unmatched. This CDR3 is 16 amino acids long. CDR3 sequence: CSARDTQAGGYNEQFF. Here the CDR3 DNA reads TGCAGTGCTAGAGATACCCAAGCGGGGGGCTACAATGAGCAGTTCTTC.

The chain couples TRBV13 to TRBJ1-3; D unresolved. This CDR3 contains 14 residues. Trimming took 5 bases from V and 0 from J, leaving 8 bases between them. Germline CDR1 PRHDT, CDR2 FYEKMQ (reference sequence). The CDR3, as DNA: TGTGCCAGCAGCCGCGTAAGCTCTGGAAACACCATATATTTT. It translates to CASSRVSSGNTIYF.

This clonotype was detected only a few times. The chain is built from TRBV12-3 or TRBV12-4 and TRBJ1-2, with 7 bases identical to TRBD1. Unmatched junction bases numbered 3, after V lost 6 bases and J lost 5 bases. The CDR3 runs to 12 residues. CDR3 protein: CASSQGVYGYTF. In nucleotides, the CDR3 is TGTGCCAGCAGCCAGGGGGTGTATGGCTACACCTTC.

This clonotype showed up just a few times. The chain combines TRBV7-9 with TRBJ2-1; D gene unclear. Germline CDR1 SEHNR, CDR2 FQNEAQ (reference sequence). V lost 5 bases and J 4 bases, leaving 15 bases between the germline ends. The CDR3 runs to 15 residues. CDR3 in DNA: TGTGCCAGCAGCCCACATTCCCTGAGGTACAATGAGCAGTTCTTC. Translated: CASSPHSLRYNEQFF.

The rearrangement uses TRBV4-1 and TRBJ2-1; no definite D call. V lost 4 bases and J 8 bases, leaving 15 bases between the germline ends. CDR3 length equals 14 residues. Germline CDR1 MGHRA, CDR2 YSYEKL. Written as DNA, the CDR3 is TGCGCCAGCAGCCGAAAAATTTTGGGTGATGAGCAGTTCTTC. Protein product: CASSRKILGDEQFF.

The chain has TRBV27 and TRBJ2-5; the D gene is possibly TRBD2 (5 bases). CDR3 length equals 13 residues. The ends were cut back, 2 bases at V and 7 bases at J, with 11 bases in the middle. Germline values: CDR1 MNHEY, CDR2 SMNVEV (reference sequence). This chain's CDR3 is CASSLRPRGTQYF. CDR3 coding DNA: TGTGCCAGCAGTTTACGACCCCGGGGGACCCAGTACTTC.

The chain carries TRBV6-5 and TRBJ2-7; D not resolved. CDR3 length: 16 amino acids. Germline lookup yields CDR1 MNHEY and CDR2 SVGAGI. V lost 0 bases to trimming and J lost 1 base, with 13 bases between them. The CDR3, as DNA: TGTGCCAGCAGTTACTCGGCCCTGGGTCCGTCCTACGAGCAGTACTTC. It codes for CASSYSALGPSYEQYF.

As to this clonotype: This may be a read error, as it is one base from a much larger clone. V is TRBV7-9 and J is TRBJ2-6; 7 nucleotides align to TRBD1. Germline CDR1 and CDR2: SEHNR and FQNEAQ (reference sequence). This CDR3 contains 15 residues. The chain's CDR3 is CASSPWDSSANVMTF. DNA for the CDR3: TGTGCCAGCAGCCCCTGGGACAGTTCGGCCAACGTCATGACTTTC.

This clonotype was counted only a few times. The gene calls are TRBV7-3 and TRBJ1-1; TRBD1 matches 10 bases. The CDR3 consists of 15 residues. Trimming at V came to 4 bases and at J to 6 bases, leaving 8 bases not matched to a gene. The germline gives CDR1 SGHTA, CDR2 FQGTGA. CDR3 sequence: CASSSMAGTGAEAFF. In nucleotides, the CDR3 is TGTGCCAGCAGCTCAATGGCCGGGACAGGGGCTGAAGCTTTCTTT.

The CDR3 here is CASSLGTGLNTEAFF. The CDR3 nucleotides read TGTGCCAGCAGTTTAGGGACAGGGTTGAACACTGAAGCTTTCTTT. This chain joins TRBV12-3 or TRBV12-4 and TRBJ1-1; 8 positions match TRBD1. V dropped 1 base and J dropped 0; count of bases not matched to a gene: 1. This CDR3 spans 15 amino acids.

This chain connects TRBV5-1 to TRBJ2-1; 10 nucleotides agree with TRBD2. Trimming cost V 2 bases and J 9 bases; bases outside gene matches: 8. The germline V gene has CDR1 SGHRS and CDR2 YFSETQ. The CDR3 length is 15 residues. CDR3 region: CASSLPLAGVIEQFF. CDR3 in DNA: TGCGCCAGCAGCTTACCCCTAGCGGGAGTTATTGAGCAGTTCTTC.

The rearrangement joins TRBV2 to TRBJ2-1; perhaps TRBD2 as D (5 bases). Germline CDR1 is SNHLY and CDR2 is FYNNEI. Between the trimmed V and J ends, which lost 5 bases and 11 bases, there was a span of 7 bases. The CDR3 covers 10 residues. CDR3: CASSWEQQFF. The CDR3 DNA reads TGTGCCAGCAGTTGGGAGCAGCAGTTCTTC. The full variable domain, its missing parts supplied by reference TRBV2 and TRBJ2-1, is EPEVTQTPSHQVTQMGQEVILRCVPISNHLYFYWYRQILGQKVEFLVSFYNNEISEKSEIFDDQFSVERPDGSNFTLKIRSTKLEDSAMYFCASSWEQQFFGPGTRLTVL.

In its sample, this clonotype was seen a few times. The J gene is TRBJ2-7, the V gene TRBV11-2, with 7 bases matching TRBD2. Germline V gives CDR1 SGHAT, CDR2 FQNNGV. The V gene end was trimmed by 0 bases and the J gene end by 3 bases; junction bases not matched to a gene: 8. CDR3 length equals 16 residues. The DNA for the CDR3 is TGTGCCAGCAGCTTAGAGGGGAGCGGGGCCCTCTACGAGCAGTACTTC. Protein: CASSLEGSGALYEQYF. Supplemented by reference TRBV11-2 and TRBJ2-7, the full variable domain reads EAGVAQSPRYKIIEKRQSVAFWCNPISGHATLYWYQQILGQGPKLLIQFQNNGVVDDSQLPKDRFSAERLKGVDSTLKIQPAKLEDSAVYLCASSLEGSGALYEQYFGPGTRLTVT.

In this sample, this clonotype turned up a few times. The V call is TRBV12-3 or TRBV12-4, the J call TRBJ2-5; 7 bases are shared with TRBD2. The V gene end was trimmed by 6 bases and the J gene end by 0 bases; junction bases not matched to a gene: 4. The CDR3 totals 14 residues. The CDR3 protein is CASSPGGNQETQYF. CDR3 sequence (DNA): TGTGCCAGCAGCCCGGGGGGTAACCAAGAGACCCAGTACTTC.

The gene calls are TRBV27 and TRBJ2-7; perhaps TRBD2 as D (6 bases). CDR1 and CDR2 (germline): MNHEY, SMNVEV (reference sequence). This CDR3 is built from 14 residues. V shed 4 bases and J shed 3 bases, with 13 bases lying between them. This CDR3 is CASSSIQEGYEQYF. Written as DNA, the CDR3 is TGTGCCAGCAGTTCGATACAGGAGGGCTACGAGCAGTACTTC.

The J gene is TRBJ2-7, the V gene TRBV7-2; a possible D gene is TRBD2 (6 bases). The germline V gene has CDR1 SGHTA and CDR2 FQGNSA. The CDR3 has 15 residues. V shed 7 bases and J shed 5 bases, with 21 bases lying between them. CDR3 protein: CASIGWETRGNEQYF. CDR3 in DNA: TGTGCCAGCATAGGTTGGGAGACACGGGGGAACGAGCAGTACTTC. The variable domain in full, completed from reference TRBV7-2 and TRBJ2-7, reads GAGVSQSPSNKVTEKGKDVELRCDPISGHTALYWYRQSLGQGLEFLIYFQGNSAPDKSGLPSDRFSAERTGGSVSTLTIQRTQQEDSAVYLCASIGWETRGNEQYFGPGTRLTVT.

The genes are TRBV7-2 and TRBJ2-5, with a possible D match to TRBD2 (5 bases). Germline CDR1 and CDR2: SGHTA and FQGNSA. V was trimmed by 3 bases and J by 3 bases, leaving 14 bases between them. The CDR3 is made up of 15 amino acids. As DNA, the CDR3 is TGTGCCAGCAGCTTTTCCGGGCCGGGAAAAGAGACCCAGTACTTC. Translation: CASSFSGPGKETQYF.

The chain recombines TRBV3-1 with TRBJ2-1; D gene unclear. Germline-derived CDR1 and CDR2 are LGHDT and YNNKEL (reference sequence). The CDR3 runs to 15 residues. V lost 0 bases to trimming and J lost 5 bases, with 11 bases between them. CDR3 amino acids: CASSQDAWGNNEQFF. The CDR3 DNA follows: TGTGCCAGCAGCCAAGACGCATGGGGTAACAATGAGCAGTTCTTC.

The J gene is TRBJ2-1, the V gene TRBV20-1, with unresolved D. V was clipped by 7 bases and J by 0 bases, with 16 bases between them. The CDR3 extends over 15 amino acids. Germline assignment: CDR1 DFQATT and CDR2 SNEGSKA (reference sequence). The CDR3 sequence is CSVNPSQSSYNEQFF. The CDR3 nucleotides read TGCAGTGTTAACCCCTCCCAAAGCTCCTACAATGAGCAGTTCTTC.

This CDR3 reads CASSLQDEAFF. The CDR3 DNA reads TGTGCCAGCAGCCTACAGGATGAAGCTTTCTTT. The chain combines TRBV6-2 or TRBV6-3 with TRBJ1-1; a weak D match, TRBD1 (5 bases). Trimming left V 6 bases short and J 7 bases short, with 9 bases between. Germline V gene lookup returns CDR1 MNHEY and CDR2 SVGEGT. This CDR3 region has 11 residues.

In its sample, this clonotype was seen a few times. The CDR3 region has the DNA TGTGCCACCTCTCGCGGACGGGGGGGTTACAATGAGCAGTTCTTC. Encoded protein: CATSRGRGGYNEQFF. The chain links TRBV6-5 to TRBJ2-1, with 8 bases fitting TRBD2. CDR1 is MNHEY and CDR2 is SVGAGI in the germline V gene. CDR3 length equals 15 residues. V lost 10 bases to trimming and J lost 4 bases; unmatched junction nucleotides: 12.

V gene TRBV5-1 combines with J gene TRBJ2-2; D perhaps matches TRBD1 (5 bases). This CDR3 region has 14 residues. The V end was cut by 5 bases, the J end by 5 bases, with 13 bases between. Germline V gene data show CDR1 as SGHRS and CDR2 as YFSETQ. This chain's CDR3 is CASRQGVVTGELFF. The CDR3, as DNA: TGCGCCAGCAGGCAAGGGGTCGTGACCGGGGAGCTGTTTTTT.

This chain's CDR3 is CASSLGTGLSYNSPLHF. CDR3 DNA: TGTGCCAGCAGCTTAGGGACAGGGTTATCCTATAATTCACCCCTCCACTTT. The chain links TRBV5-4 to TRBJ1-6; 9 bases are a match to TRBD1. V gave up 2 bases and J gave up 1 base; unmatched junction bases: 4. The CDR3 consists of 17 residues. Germline loops: CDR1 SGHNT, CDR2 YYREEE (reference sequence).

The rearrangement links TRBV5-6 to TRBJ2-7; 10 nucleotides agree with TRBD1. Looked up from germline, CDR1 is SGHDT and CDR2 is YYEEEE. V was clipped by 3 bases and J by 4 bases; unmatched bases: 7. CDR3 length equals 15 residues. For the CDR3, the DNA is TGTGCCAGCAGCTATTGGGACAGGGGCTCGTACGAGCAGTACTTC. Its translation is CASSYWDRGSYEQYF. The variable domain in full, completed from reference TRBV5-6 and TRBJ2-7, reads DAGVTQSPTHLIKTRGQQVTLRCSPKSGHDTVSWYQQALGQGPQFIFQYYEEEERQRGNFPDRFSGHQFPNYSSELNVNALLLGDSALYLCASSYWDRGSYEQYFGPGTRLTVT.

This clonotype has only a few counts. The chain has TRBV7-3 and TRBJ2-1; D ambiguous. The CDR3 is 14 residues long. The ends were cut back, 5 bases at V and 5 bases at J, with 13 bases in the middle. From germline, CDR1 is SGHTA and CDR2 FQGTGA. The CDR3 nucleotides read TGTGCCAGCAGCCCCAGCGCAGCAAACAATGAGCAGTTCTTC. Translating gives CASSPSAANNEQFF.

This clonotype turned up a few times. The genes are TRBV7-9 and TRBJ1-1; unclear D gene. This CDR3 region has 15 residues. Trimming left V 3 bases short and J 3 bases short, with 14 bases between. Germline V gene data show CDR1 as SEHNR and CDR2 as FQNEAQ (reference sequence). The CDR3 DNA sequence: TGTGCCAGCAGCTTTGTGCAAGGGAGAGACACTGAAGCTTTCTTT. This gives the protein CASSFVQGRDTEAFF.

This rearrangement joins TRBV11-2 to TRBJ1-2; 9 bases align to TRBD1. Per the germline V gene, CDR1 is SGHAT and CDR2 is FQNNGV. CDR3 length equals 17 residues. Unmatched junction bases numbered 9, after V lost 1 base and J lost 3 bases. In nucleotides, the CDR3 is TGTGCCAGCAGCTTAGTTAAAAACCGGGACAGGGACTATGGCTACACCTTC. It encodes CASSLVKNRDRDYGYTF.

The chain carries TRBV6-4 and TRBJ2-1; D possibly corresponds to TRBD2 (7 bases). Germline V gene sequence: CDR1 MRHNA, CDR2 SNTAGT. CDR3 length: 15 amino acids. The V gene lost 1 base and the J gene lost 5 bases, with 12 bases spanning the gap. DNA of the CDR3: TGTGCCAGCAGTGACTGGGGGGGGCCAAACAATGAGCAGTTCTTC. Amino acids: CASSDWGGPNNEQFF.

V usage is TRBV28 and J usage is TRBJ2-7; 10 nucleotides match TRBD2. The CDR3 has 16 residues. Germline CDR1 and CDR2: MDHEN and SYDVKM. V lost 5 bases to trimming and J lost 3 bases; unmatched junction nucleotides: 10. DNA for the CDR3: TGTGCCAGCAGTCCCCACGGACTAGCGGCTAGCTACGAGCAGTACTTC. This encodes CASSPHGLAASYEQYF.

V usage is TRBV2 and J usage is TRBJ2-7, with 12 bases fitting TRBD2. Germline V gives CDR1 SNHLY, CDR2 FYNNEI. J lost 3 bases, V lost 4 bases, and 1 base had no gene match. The CDR3 has 14 residues. The CDR3 sequence is CASSVLAGGYEQYF. The CDR3 nucleotides read TGTGCCAGCAGTGTACTAGCGGGAGGCTACGAGCAGTACTTC. The full variable domain, its missing parts supplied by reference TRBV2 and TRBJ2-7, is EPEVTQTPSHQVTQMGQEVILRCVPISNHLYFYWYRQILGQKVEFLVSFYNNEISEKSEIFDDQFSVERPDGSNFTLKIRSTKLEDSAMYFCASSVLAGGYEQYFGPGTRLTVT.

CDR3 nucleotides: TGTGCCAGCAGTTACTCGATCGAACCCGGGAGTACGGCCTATTATACGCAGTATTTT. This translates into CASSYSIEPGSTAYYTQYF. The chain employs TRBV6-5 and TRBJ2-3; the D gene is possibly TRBD2 (6 bases). V gave up 0 bases and J gave up 7 bases, with 26 bases separating them. The CDR3 consists of 19 residues. Looked up from germline, CDR1 is MNHEY and CDR2 is SVGAGI.